Presented here are 15 T cell receptor beta chains from one specimen sequenced in a study of vaccination effects on CD4 cells after COVID-19. The antigens for these receptors are not known. Produced via immunoSEQ multiplex PCR; TCRdb's table is partial and in-frame only. Counted here are under 35,000 clones, 70% to 75% occurring once; the ten biggest clones make up around 9.7%. After expansion with viral peptide pools in the ViraFEST assay, antigen-specific CD4+ T cells were sequenced. Upon completion of around eleven days in culture, CD4+ T cells were isolated. It was two doses of either the BNT162b2 or mRNA-1273 vaccine that participants received. The material sequenced was CD4+ T cells from PBMCs cultured with HCoV-NL63 spike peptides, taken after COVID-19 vaccination. The receptors stem from a human donor who received a COVID-19 vaccine.

This sequence joins TRBV4-2 and TRBJ1-1; D is unresolved. V lost 6 bases, J lost 2 bases, and 4 bases lay in between. Germline lookup yields CDR1 LGHNA and CDR2 YNFKEQ. This CDR3 is 11 amino acids long. Here the CDR3 DNA reads TGTGCCAGCAGTATTAACACTGAAGCTTTCTTT. Its protein is CASSINTEAFF.

The V call is TRBV11-3, the J call TRBJ2-6, with D perhaps TRBD1 (5 bases). V dropped 1 base and J dropped 1 base, with 5 bases sitting between them. CDR1 is SGHNT and CDR2 is YENEEA in the germline V gene. CDR3 size: 15 residues. CDR3 sequence (DNA): TGTGCCAGCAGCTTAGGACAGTCTGGGGCCAACGTCCTGACTTTC. Protein: CASSLGQSGANVLTF.

The chain links TRBV7-6 to TRBJ2-7, with D perhaps TRBD2 (7 bases). With 0 bases removed from V and 1 base from J, the gap between germline ends came to 13 bases. Germline values: CDR1 SGHVS, CDR2 FNYEAQ. The CDR3 totals 16 residues. The CDR3 region has the DNA TGTGCCAGCAGCTTAGCAGGGGGGGGCTCTTCCTACGAGCAGTACTTC. Amino acid sequence: CASSLAGGGSSYEQYF.

V is TRBV7-8 and J is TRBJ1-1; D gene ambiguous. V dropped 6 bases and J dropped 4 bases, with 15 bases sitting between them. The CDR3 extends over 14 amino acids. Germline CDR1 reads SGHVS; CDR2 reads FQNEAQ. The CDR3 DNA reads TGTGCCAGCAGTTCAAGGGAGGGTCGCACTGAAGCTTTCTTT. Protein: CASSSREGRTEAFF.

V gene TRBV27 combines with J gene TRBJ2-2, with 11 bases identical to TRBD2. The CDR3 is 19 residues long. The J segment lost 0 bases and the V segment lost 2 bases, leaving 8 bases of the junction unmatched. Germline V gene sequence: CDR1 MNHEY, CDR2 SMNVEV (reference sequence). The DNA for the CDR3 is TGTGCCAGCAGTTTAGGGTCCCTAGCGGGAGGACCGAACACCGGGGAGCTGTTTTTT. This translates into CASSLGSLAGGPNTGELFF.

The V and J genes are TRBV4-2 and TRBJ1-4, with 9 nucleotides matching TRBD1. Unmatched junction bases numbered 11, after V lost 1 base and J lost 8 bases. The CDR3 consists of 17 residues. In germline, CDR1 is LGHNA, CDR2 YNFKEQ. In nucleotides, the CDR3 is TGTGCCAGCAGCCAAGCGCATACGACAGGGGGTGGGGAAAAACTGTTTTTT. Protein: CASSQAHTTGGGEKLFF.

The J gene is TRBJ2-2, the V gene TRBV13, with D tentatively TRBD2 (5 bases). The V gene lost 2 bases and the J gene lost 2 bases, with 27 bases spanning the gap. Germline loops: CDR1 PRHDT, CDR2 FYEKMQ (reference sequence). The CDR3 is made up of 21 amino acids. Here the CDR3 reads CASSLFLAPALRGINTGELFF. In DNA, the CDR3 is TGTGCCAGCAGCTTATTTTTAGCCCCCGCCCTACGAGGGATAAACACCGGGGAGCTGTTTTTT.

This clone was counted once. CDR3 residues: CASSQRLYTRGSEQYF. DNA of the CDR3: TGTGCCAGCAGCCAACGGTTGTACACTAGAGGGAGCGAGCAGTACTTC. The genes are TRBV3-1 (or the pseudogene TRBV3-2) and TRBJ2-7, with TRBD2 as a possible D gene (5 bases). CDR1 LGHDT and CDR2 YNNKEL come from the germline V gene (reference sequence). V lost 2 bases, J lost 6 bases, and 20 bases lay in between. This CDR3 has 16 amino acids.

The chain couples TRBV20-1 to TRBJ2-7; D is uncertain. Germline V gives CDR1 DFQATT, CDR2 SNEGSKA (reference sequence). V was trimmed by 6 bases and J by 2 bases, leaving 17 bases between them. The CDR3 is 14 residues long. The CDR3 is CSASSPVATYEQYF. In DNA, the CDR3 is TGCAGTGCGAGTAGCCCCGTGGCCACCTACGAGCAGTACTTC.

This sequence joins TRBV29-1 and TRBJ2-7; TRBD1 agrees at 8 bases. Trimming cost V 4 bases and J 2 bases; bases outside gene matches: 4. Germline CDR1 reads SQVTM; CDR2 reads ANQGSEA. This CDR3 contains 13 residues. The CDR3 sequence: CSVVDRGTYEQYF. As DNA, the CDR3 is TGCAGCGTTGTTGACAGGGGAACCTACGAGCAGTACTTC.

The genes are TRBV2 and TRBJ2-1; no clear D gene. V was shortened by 7 bases and J by 4 bases, with 14 bases between the two germline ends. CDR1 is SNHLY and CDR2 is FYNNEI in the germline V gene. The CDR3 consists of 14 residues. CDR3 sequence reads: CASNRRGGYNEQFF. Here the CDR3 DNA reads TGTGCCAGCAATAGACGTGGCGGTTACAATGAGCAGTTCTTC.

V is TRBV24-1 and J is TRBJ1-1, with D tentatively TRBD1 (6 bases). Germline V gene data show CDR1 as KGHDR and CDR2 as SFDVKD. The CDR3 totals 15 residues. Between the trimmed V and J ends, which lost 7 bases and 1 base, there was a span of 15 bases. The CDR3: CATSPQGQRNTEAFF. DNA of the CDR3: TGTGCCACCAGCCCCCAAGGACAGAGGAACACTGAAGCTTTCTTT.

The chain employs TRBV3-1 (or the pseudogene TRBV3-2) and TRBJ2-3; 8 nucleotides agree with TRBD2. The CDR3 sequence is 18 residues long. The ends lost 1 base at V and 1 base at J; junction bases unmatched: 10. Germline values: CDR1 LGHDT, CDR2 YNNKEL (reference sequence). This CDR3 reads CASSQGDSGEWGTDTQYF. The CDR3 DNA sequence: TGTGCCAGCAGCCAAGGGGATAGCGGGGAGTGGGGCACAGATACGCAGTATTTT.

The rearrangement links TRBV19 to TRBJ2-1, with 9 positions matching TRBD2. The CDR3 has 13 amino acids. Trimming took 4 bases from V and 8 from J; bases not matched to a gene: 3. CDR1 and CDR2 (germline): LNHDA, SQIVND (reference sequence). CDR3 DNA sequence: TGTGCCAGTAGTACCCGGACTAGCGATGAGCAGTTCTTC. Its protein product is CASSTRTSDEQFF.

The CDR3 region has the DNA TGTGCCATCAGTGAGTCTAGGGAGACTGAAGCTTTCTTT. Translated, it gives CAISESRETEAFF. The chain uses TRBV10-3 and TRBJ1-1, with no clear D. Germline-derived CDR1 and CDR2 are ENHRY and SYGVKD. V lost 0 bases to trimming and J lost 5 bases, with 7 bases between them. This CDR3 is 13 amino acids long.